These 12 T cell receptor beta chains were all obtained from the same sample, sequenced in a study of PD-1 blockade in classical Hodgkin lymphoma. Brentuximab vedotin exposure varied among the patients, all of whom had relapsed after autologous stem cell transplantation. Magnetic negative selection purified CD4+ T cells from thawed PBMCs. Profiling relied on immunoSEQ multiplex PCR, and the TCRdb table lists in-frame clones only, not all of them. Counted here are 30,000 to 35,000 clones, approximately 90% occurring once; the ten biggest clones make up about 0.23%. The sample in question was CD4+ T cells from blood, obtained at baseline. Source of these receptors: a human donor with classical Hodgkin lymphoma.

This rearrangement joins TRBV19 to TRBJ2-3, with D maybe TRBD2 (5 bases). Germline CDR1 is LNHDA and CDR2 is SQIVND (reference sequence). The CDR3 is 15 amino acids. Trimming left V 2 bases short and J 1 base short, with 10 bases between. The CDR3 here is CASSIFSVGTDTQYF. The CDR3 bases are TGTGCCAGTAGTATATTTAGCGTTGGCACAGATACGCAGTATTTT.

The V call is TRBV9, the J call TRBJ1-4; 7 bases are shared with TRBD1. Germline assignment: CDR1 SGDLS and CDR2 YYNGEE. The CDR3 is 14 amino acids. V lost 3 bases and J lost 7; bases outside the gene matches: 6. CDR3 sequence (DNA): TGTGCCAGCAGCGGCGCGGGACAGACTGAAAAACTGTTTTTT. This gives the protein CASSGAGQTEKLFF.

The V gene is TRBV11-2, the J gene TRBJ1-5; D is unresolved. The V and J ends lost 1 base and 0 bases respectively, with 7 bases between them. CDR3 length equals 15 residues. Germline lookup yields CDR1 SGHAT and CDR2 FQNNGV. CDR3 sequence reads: CASSLGQNSNQPQHF. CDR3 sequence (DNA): TGTGCCAGCAGCTTAGGGCAGAATAGCAATCAGCCCCAGCATTTT.

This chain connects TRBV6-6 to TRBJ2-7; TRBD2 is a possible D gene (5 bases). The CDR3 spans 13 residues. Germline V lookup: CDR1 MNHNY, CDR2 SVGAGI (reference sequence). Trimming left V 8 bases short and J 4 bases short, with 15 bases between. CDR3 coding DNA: TGTGCCAGCTCCCGGGCACAGCGGTACGAGCAGTACTTC. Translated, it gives CASSRAQRYEQYF.

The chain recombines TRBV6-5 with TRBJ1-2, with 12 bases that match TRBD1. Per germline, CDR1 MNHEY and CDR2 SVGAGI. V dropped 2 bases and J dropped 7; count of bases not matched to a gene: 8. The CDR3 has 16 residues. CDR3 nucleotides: TGTGCCAGCAGTTACAGGGGGACAGGGGGCGTCGGTGGCTACACCTTC. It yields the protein CASSYRGTGGVGGYTF.

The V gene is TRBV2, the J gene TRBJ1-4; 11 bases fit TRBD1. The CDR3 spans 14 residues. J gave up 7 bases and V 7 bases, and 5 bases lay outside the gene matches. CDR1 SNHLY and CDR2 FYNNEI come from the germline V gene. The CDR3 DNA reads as TGTGCCAGCAATTGGGACAGGGGGGCTGAAAAACTGTTTTTT. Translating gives CASNWDRGAEKLFF.

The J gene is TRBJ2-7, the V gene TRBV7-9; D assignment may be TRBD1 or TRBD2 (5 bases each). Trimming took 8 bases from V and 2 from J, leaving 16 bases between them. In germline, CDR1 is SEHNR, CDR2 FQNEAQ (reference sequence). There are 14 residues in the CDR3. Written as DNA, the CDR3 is TGTGCCAGCGGATCCTCGGGACGAGCCTACGAGCAGTACTTC. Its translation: CASGSSGRAYEQYF.

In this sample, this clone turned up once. The CDR3 sequence is CASSLSTGELFF. As DNA, the CDR3 is TGTGCCAGCAGCCTATCAACTGGGGAGCTGTTTTTT. The V and J genes are TRBV28 and TRBJ2-2; D remains ambiguous. The germline V gene encodes CDR1 MDHEN and CDR2 SYDVKM. CDR3 length equals 12 residues. Trimming left V 6 bases short and J 8 bases short, with 10 bases between.

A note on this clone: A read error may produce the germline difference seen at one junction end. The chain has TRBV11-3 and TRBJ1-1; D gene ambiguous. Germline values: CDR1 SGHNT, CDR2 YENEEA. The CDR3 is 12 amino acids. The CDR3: CASSLGRSAPQF. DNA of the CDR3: TGTGCCAGCAGCCTCGGCAGGTCCGCCCCCCAATTT. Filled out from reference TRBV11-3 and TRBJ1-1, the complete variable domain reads EAGVVQSPRYKIIEKKQPVAFWCNPISGHNTLYWYLQNLGQGPELLIRYENEEAVDDSQLPKDRFSAERLKGVDSTLKIQPAELGDSAVYLCASSLGRSAPQFGQGTRLTVV.

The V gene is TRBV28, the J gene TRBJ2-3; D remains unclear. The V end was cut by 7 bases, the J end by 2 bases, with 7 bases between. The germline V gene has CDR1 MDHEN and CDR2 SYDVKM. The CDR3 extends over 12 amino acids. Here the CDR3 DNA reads TGTGCCAGCAAAACGTACACAGATACGCAGTATTTT. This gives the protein CASKTYTDTQYF.

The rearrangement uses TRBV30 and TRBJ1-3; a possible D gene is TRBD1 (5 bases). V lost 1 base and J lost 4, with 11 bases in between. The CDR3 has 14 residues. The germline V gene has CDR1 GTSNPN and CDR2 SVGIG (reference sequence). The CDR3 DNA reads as TGTGCCTGGAGTGAGGGGAGAGCGGGAAACACCATATATTTT. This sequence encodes CAWSEGRAGNTIYF.

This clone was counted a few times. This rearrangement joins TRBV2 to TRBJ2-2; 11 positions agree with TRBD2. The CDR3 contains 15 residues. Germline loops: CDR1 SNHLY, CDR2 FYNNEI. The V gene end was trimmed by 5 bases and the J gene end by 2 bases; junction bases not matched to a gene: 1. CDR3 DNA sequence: TGTGCCAGCAGTCGACTAGCGGGAAACACCGGGGAGCTGTTTTTT. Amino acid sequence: CASSRLAGNTGELFF. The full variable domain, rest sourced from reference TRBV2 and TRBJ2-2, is EPEVTQTPSHQVTQMGQEVILRCVPISNHLYFYWYRQILGQKVEFLVSFYNNEISEKSEIFDDQFSVERPDGSNFTLKIRSTKLEDSAMYFCASSRLAGNTGELFFGEGSRLTVL.